The clone carrying this TCR beta chain occurred a few times. The antigen remains unidentified. This record belongs to a study of CD8 T cells in ankylosing spondylitis. Findings and limits, study-wide: Made up of 7 to 9 highly homologous variants, a TCR beta motif appeared characteristic of ankylosing spondylitis blood. Prior work had noted some motif variants in reactive arthritis blood and synovial fluid.

Germline V gene sequence: CDR1 LGHNA, CDR2 YSLEER. The V gene lost 1 base and the J gene lost 2 bases, with 17 bases spanning the gap. This CDR3 has 17 residues. Via MiXCR, TCRdb re-called the 5' RACE reads, giving one row per CDR3 protein. The sample carries about 800,000 distinct CDR3 sequences, 12% recorded once. The TCR was taken from a male donor with ankylosing spondylitis. The chain employs TRBV4-3 and TRBJ1-1; D perhaps matches TRBD1 (6 bases). Sequences were obtained from blood, either unsorted or a sorted T cell fraction (not recorded which). The CDR3 loop reads CASSQAMGAVSNTEAFF. CDR3 sequence (DNA): TGCGCCAGCAGCCAAGCAATGGGGGCGGTTTCCAACACTGAAGCTTTCTTT.